This T cell receptor (beta chain) was sequenced during a study of HIV-infected patients and healthy controls. Broader study findings: Healthy controls carried many MAIT alpha-chain CDR3s, while HIV+ repertoires had few. Treated samples reflected only about three months of therapy, arguably too short to observe immune reconstitution.

Alpha and beta constant-region primers primed reverse transcription of about 500 ng RNA. Separate chain-specific third strand synthesis with multiplexing indices produced the alpha and beta libraries. TCRdb itself ran the 5' RACE reads through MiXCR, one entry per CDR3 protein. The data contain a few thousand distinct CDR3 sequences, approximately 15% of them singletons. By proportion, this clonotype is medium-sized. Its antigen remains unidentified. The germline V gene encodes CDR1 SGDLS and CDR2 YYNGEE. This CDR3 is 15 amino acids long. V shed 4 bases, J shed 0 bases, and the junction held 6 bases outside the gene matches. Roughly three months, about 14 weeks, into antiretroviral therapy, follow-up blood was collected. Whole blood was used without fractionation, so all unsorted peripheral T cells were included. Donors lacked febrile or AIDS-related illness, tumors, and hepatitis B or C coinfection.

This chain joins TRBV9 and TRBJ2-7; TRBD1 matches at 8 bases. The source of this sequence is an adult with HIV infection. Sequenced material: blood, taken during antiretroviral therapy. The CDR3 loop is CASSHGQGSSYEQYF. DNA of the CDR3: TGTGCCAGCAGCCACGGACAGGGCAGCTCCTACGAGCAGTACTTC.